The present T cell receptor (beta chain) was sequenced within a study of molecular identifiers for immune sequencing clone quantification. The germline CDR1 and CDR2 sequences are MNHEY and SMNVEV (reference sequence). Trimming pared 7 bases from V and 3 bases from J, leaving 12 bases between. The CDR3 spans 13 residues. MiXCR was run by TCRdb on the PCR reads, yielding one entry per CDR3 protein. The data hold 600,000 to 650,000 distinct CDR3 sequences, with 20% observed a single time. This receptor was obtained from a human donor in good health. Some libraries in this study had Jurkat cell RNA spiked in. The rearrangement joins TRBV27 to TRBJ1-2; the D gene is possibly TRBD1 (5 bases). Sequencing input: naive CD8+ T cells from blood, with Jurkat cell RNA spiked in. Subset of the sample: FACS-sorted CD8+CD4-CCR7+CD45RA+ naive T cells. The CDR3 is CASMGETDYGYTF. DNA of the CDR3: TGTGCCAGCATGGGGGAGACAGACTATGGCTACACCTTC.